This TCR beta chain originates from a study of cytomegalovirus exposure and HLA in healthy donors (dated by TCRdb to the late 2010s). Looking at the study overall: In an earlier analysis of fewer than 750 of the donors, under 300 Gb of sequence data and about 110 million unique TCR beta sequences from 180 million or so T cells were reported. Typing coverage differed by locus: A, B, C, DRB1 and DQB1 were typed in roughly 620-630 donors, DQA1 in 500 to 550, DPA1 in roughly 590, and DPB1 in 450 to 490. An earlier analysis of several hundred of the donors used high-throughput TCR beta sequencing to judge whether each TCR beta V gene segment behaved as functional or pseudogenic. To predict cytomegalovirus infection status, the study combined high-throughput TCR immunosequencing, statistical association of individual TCRs with disease status, and machine learning. The study profiled the T cell repertoires of 500 to 800 subjects by immunosequencing and related them to cytomegalovirus serostatus. A later genetic analysis used genome-wide SNP genotypes for about 65% of the roughly 670 donors, treating that subset as a discovery cohort. A later analysis re-analyzed previously published TCR beta repertoires from approximately 670 donors and added high-resolution HLA genotyping to study TCR occurrence patterns. On average, over 200,000 unique TCR beta nucleotide sequences were sequenced per donor among about 400 genotyped donors of the cohort, with 15% to 20% of those sequences being non-productive. HLA typing covered class I and class II loci at four-digit resolution. Besides the first cohort of approximately 670 subjects, a separate validation cohort made up of over a hundred different subjects was used. Because of strong linkage in the cohort, five DR-DQ haplotypes were treated as single units for association and clustering. Every discovery cohort repertoire had been produced on one sequencing platform. An early release covering roughly 600 HLA-typed donors comprised about 290 gigabases of sequencing data and roughly 86 million unique TCR sequences. The study aimed to test whether signatures of past pathogen exposure could be identified by cataloging public T cell receptors. Of the 350 to 400 genotyped donors, 81% fell in the genetic ancestry cluster associated with self-reported Caucasian donors. Donor age, sex, ethnicity and CMV serostatus were compiled together with the repertoire data. Rather than using new phenotypic data, the later analysis identified candidate immune exposures from TCR beta sequences and from how often those sequences occurred across donors. Overall study results and their limits: A total of 164 TCR beta chains were listed by the study as associated with cytomegalovirus. Most CMV-associated TCR beta chains appeared to be HLA-restricted in a later analysis, and the HLA associations seemed to be driven largely by CMV exposure. Some IMGT-functional V segments, including TRBV6-2 and TRBV6-3, could not be distinguished by the 87-base-pair reads and were therefore excluded. Because some donors lacked HLA typing at each locus, the association tests relied only on the typed subset. According to the authors, the approach could potentially be generalized to other disease states and immunological phenotypes. In vitro tests confirmed that a few of the cytomegalovirus-associated TCR beta chains recognize cytomegalovirus antigens. Linkage disequilibrium might explain the correlated functional status among segregating V segments, but an unknown experimental factor could not be excluded. In a later analysis, the rate of TCR association differed among HLA loci, with DRB1 alleles having the most associated TCRs and HLA-C alleles having the fewest. When HLA alleles, especially DR and DQ, strongly co-occurred, attributing TCR associations to individual alleles was difficult. A group of highly shared sequence variants was considered likely to be a technical artifact of the sequencing pipeline. Immune exposure information for the cohort was limited to CMV serostatus. Compared with equally common non-associated chains, HLA-associated TCR beta chains in a later analysis were more clonally expanded and had lower generation probabilities. A later analysis reported that several top co-occurrence clusters appeared linked to parvovirus B19, influenza, CMV and Epstein-Barr virus. The cohort was sequenced for TCR beta chains only, and without alpha or paired-chain data the features that could be detected were limited. While some public TCRs were present in many individuals, most TCR sequences turned up only very rarely across donors. Broadly in line with IMGT annotations, most TCR beta V segments showed up in productive rearrangements about 87% or about 30% of the time in an earlier analysis of under 700 of the donors. The classifier was reported to diagnose cytomegalovirus status with high specificity and sensitivity in both the original cohort and the validation cohort. About 17 rarely observed V segments, including chromosome 9 orphons, were excluded from the earlier analysis of several hundred of the donors because counts were too low. A later genetic analysis reported fewer N-insertions in productive TCRs among donors in an Asian-associated ancestry cluster than the roughly 690-donor mean. At a false discovery rate of 0.05, a later analysis linked some 17,000 TCR beta sequences to specific HLA alleles. The presence/absence analyses assumed that sequencing depth was roughly uniform across donors, and that assumption may not be true. A further reported finding was that TCR beta sequences accurately predicted the HLA-A and HLA-B alleles for most subjects in the first cohort. An association between a missense DCLRE1C variant and V-gene and J-gene trimming of TCR beta chains was found in a later genetic analysis and replicated in an independent cohort.

From the cysteine up to the phenylalanine, the CDR3 has a length of 15 residues. Only CDR3 DNA is held: 45 bases, read in frame from base 1. Between the V and J ends, shortened by 2 bases and 1 base respectively, the junction contains 6 bases. CDR1 and CDR2 are read off the germline V gene as SNHLY and FYNNEI. With respect to this clone: Its antigen has not been determined. One base away there is no much larger clone; base qualities are not given.

The library was obtained by the immunoSEQ multiplex PCR assay. A mixture of 60 forward primers for TCR Vbeta segments and 13 reverse primers for TCR Jbeta segments was used in the multiplex PCR. Amplification of the CDR3 region of rearranged TCR beta genes was performed with a multiplex PCR assay on genomic DNA. The amplified TCR beta libraries were sequenced on the Illumina HiSeq System as 87-base-pair reads. In the original analysis: Across the roughly 700 repertoires, a later analysis counted some 80 million unique TCR beta chains, about 10 million of which were shared by at least two donors. Raw reads were error-corrected and collapsed into unique sequences by a nearest-neighbor algorithm in which closely related sequences were merged to remove PCR and sequencing errors. To assign V, D and J gene segments, CDR3 sequences were aligned to IMGT reference sequences. For a sequence to be retained, a match of at least six nucleotides to both a V gene segment and a J gene segment was required. A rearrangement was called productive if the CDR3 had no stop codons and remained in frame with V and J, and every other rearrangement was called non-productive. Following IMGT convention, CDR3 was defined as the stretch from the second conserved V-encoded cysteine to the conserved J-encoded phenylalanine. The earlier analysis of some 550 of the donors excluded any sequence lacking an unambiguous match to a single V gene segment. In an earlier analysis of 587 of the donors, V segments were called functional above 56.7% productive rearrangements and were called segregating when the between-donor standard deviation exceeded 5%. To diagnose cytomegalovirus status from the catalog of TCR beta chain sequences, a statistical classification framework was built. V and J gene assignment, in a later analysis, came from comparing TCR nucleotide sequences with IMGT/GENE-DB human TR gene sequences. The TCRdist pipeline was used in a later analysis to assign CDR3 sequences and most-parsimonious VDJ recombination scenarios. In a later analysis, each TCR beta chain was defined by its CDR3 amino acid sequence together with its V-gene family, and reads lacking a unique V-gene family were excluded. A later analysis removed 600 or so highly shared, low-generation-probability nucleotide sequences to deal with suspected cross-contamination and a sequencing artifact. In a later analysis, a clonal expansion index was calculated for each public chain from normalized within-repertoire ranks of inferred template counts. In a later analysis, generation probabilities were computed with a VDJ recombination model fitted to out-of-frame rearrangements, and the resulting probabilities were checked against IGoR. Hypergeometric tests were used in a later analysis to score TCR-TCR, TCR-HLA and TCR-CMV co-occurrence, with a repertoire-size bias correction applied to the TCR pairs. To estimate false discovery rates, a later analysis permuted the HLA or CMV assignments 20 times. In a later analysis, co-occurring TCRs were grouped using DBSCAN, with TCRdist sequence similarity added in when clustering inside HLA-allele-positive subsets. Repertoires with fewer than 30,000 or more than 120,000 public chains, plus five repertoires with anomalous nucleotide sharing, were excluded from co-occurrence clustering. The table was pulled from immuneACCESS by TCRdb, which kept in-frame rearrangements only. Such tables lose some clones; where checked, under half of the loss comes from unresolved V genes, and the rest has no known cause. Clonal size and the V and J genes are those of that table, whereas D and trimming came from the DNA. The sample contains about 170,000 clones, about 80% of them found a single time. 2% to 2.5% of the sample goes to the ten largest clones.

The cohort consisted of approximately 670 healthy bone marrow donors. At the time of sampling, every cohort member was nominally healthy, though immune exposures that went unrecorded were likely present. The donor tested CMV seronegative, placing the donor among the 300 to 450 seronegative members of the cohort. A peripheral blood sample was provided by each donor, and peripheral blood mononuclear cells were used for TCR beta sequencing. The Qiagen DNeasy Blood Extraction Kit was used to extract genomic DNA from the blood cell samples. This receptor was identified in a woman between 45 and 65 years old in good health and CMV-seronegative. The V and J genes are TRBV2 and TRBJ2-6; no D gene is confidently identified. What was sequenced was PBMCs. For the CDR3, the sequence is CASSELSSGANVLTF. The DNA reads as follows: TGTGCCAGCAGTGAATTGTCTTCTGGGGCCAACGTCCTGACTTTC.